The 3 T cell receptor beta chains in this list originate from one sample, sequenced in a study of cytomegalovirus exposure and HLA in healthy donors (dated by TCRdb to about 2017). The receptor library was made with the immunoSEQ multiplex PCR assay. The immuneACCESS repertoire file appears here via TCRdb, limited to in-frame rearrangements. These files lack a portion of the clones; in checked studies, under half of the deficit traces to unresolved V genes, and the cause of the others is not known. A total of fewer than 250,000 clones appear in this sample, 86% of them only once. The ten most abundant clones make up over 1.3% of the sample. Input material: PBMCs. The origin of the receptors is a woman between 18 and 30 years old in good health and CMV-seronegative.

The chain employs TRBV6-6 and TRBJ1-4; D is perhaps TRBD1 (5 bases). V was clipped by 2 bases and J by 7 bases, with 8 bases between them. The CDR3 loop spans 13 amino acids. Germline values: CDR1 MNHNY, CDR2 SVGAGI (reference sequence). The DNA for the CDR3 is TGTGCCAGCAGTTACAGGAGGGGTGAAAAACTGTTTTTT. Translation: CASSYRRGEKLFF.

This clone turned up a few times. CDR3 protein: CASSLAGSSGNTIYF. CDR3 sequence (DNA): TGCGCCAGCAGCTTGGCCGGGAGCTCTGGAAACACCATATATTTT. The gene calls are TRBV5-1 and TRBJ1-3; D remains ambiguous. The length of the CDR3 is 15 residues. The germline CDR1 and CDR2 sequences are SGHRS and YFSETQ. V lost 0 bases and J lost 0, with 7 bases in between.

V is TRBV5-1 and J is TRBJ1-5; D may be TRBD1 (6 bases). The CDR3 sequence is 15 residues long. Looked up from germline, CDR1 is SGHRS and CDR2 is YFSETQ. V lost 4 bases, J lost 6 bases, and 17 bases lay in between. CDR3 DNA sequence: TGCGCCAGCAGCCCCGAGGGGGGGGCTGGTCAGCCCCAGCATTTT. It encodes CASSPEGGAGQPQHF.